The sample holds a few counts of the clone carrying this TCR beta chain. Its antigen is not known. The data belong to a study of beta chain features in type 1 diabetes. Study overall: All of the samples together had 85 million to 130 million sorted cells examined.

Study results and caveats: People with Type 1 diabetes carried modestly yet significantly shorter TCRB CDR3s in all four CD4+ subsets.

cDNA synthesis used the whole RNA isolate, giving expressed TCRB sequences. Repertoires were generated with immunoSEQ multiplex PCR, while TCRdb's copy carries only in-frame clones and drops some. This sample carries a few hundred thousand clones, 10% to 15% of them seen once, and the ten largest clones take around 0.0099%. This CDR3 region has 13 residues. Germline assignment: CDR1 SGHRS and CDR2 YFSETQ. V gave up 4 bases and J gave up 6 bases, with 11 bases separating them. The TCR sequence derives from a young woman with type 1 diabetes. The chain combines TRBV5-1 with TRBJ2-1; D perhaps matches TRBD2 (6 bases). The sequenced sample was naive CD4+ T cells from blood. As DNA, the CDR3 is TGCGCCAGCAGCAGACTAGATGGCAATGAGCAGTTCTTC. Translated, it gives CASSRLDGNEQFF.